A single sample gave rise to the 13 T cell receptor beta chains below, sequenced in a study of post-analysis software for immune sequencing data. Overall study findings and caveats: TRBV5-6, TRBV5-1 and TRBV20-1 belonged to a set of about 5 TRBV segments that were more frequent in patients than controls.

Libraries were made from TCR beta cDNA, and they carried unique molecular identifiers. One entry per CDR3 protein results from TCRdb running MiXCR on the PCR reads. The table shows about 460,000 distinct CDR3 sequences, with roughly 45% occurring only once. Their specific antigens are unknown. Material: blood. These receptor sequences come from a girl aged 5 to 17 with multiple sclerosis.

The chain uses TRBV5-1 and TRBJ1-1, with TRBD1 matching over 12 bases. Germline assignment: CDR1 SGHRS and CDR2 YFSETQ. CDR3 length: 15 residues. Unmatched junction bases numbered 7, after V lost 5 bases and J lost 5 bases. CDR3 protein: CASRPGQGAGTEAFF. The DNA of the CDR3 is TGCGCCAGCAGGCCGGGACAGGGGGCAGGGACTGAAGCTTTCTTT.

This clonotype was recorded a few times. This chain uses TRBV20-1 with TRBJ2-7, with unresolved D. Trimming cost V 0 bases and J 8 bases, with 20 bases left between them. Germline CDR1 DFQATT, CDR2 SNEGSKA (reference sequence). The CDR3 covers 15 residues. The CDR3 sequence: CSARDTRDPLVKQYF. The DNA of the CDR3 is TGCAGTGCTAGAGATACAAGAGACCCCCTTGTGAAGCAGTACTTC.

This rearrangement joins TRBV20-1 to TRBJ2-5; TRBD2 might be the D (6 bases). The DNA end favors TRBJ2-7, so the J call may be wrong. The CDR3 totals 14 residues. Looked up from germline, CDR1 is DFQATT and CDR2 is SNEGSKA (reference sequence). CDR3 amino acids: CSARDLAASYEQYF. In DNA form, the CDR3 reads TGCAGTGCTAGGGACTTAGCGGCGAGCTACGAGCAGTACTTC.

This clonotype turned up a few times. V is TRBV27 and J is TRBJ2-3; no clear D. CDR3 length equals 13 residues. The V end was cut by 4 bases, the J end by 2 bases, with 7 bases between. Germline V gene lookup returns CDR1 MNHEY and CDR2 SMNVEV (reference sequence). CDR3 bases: TGTGCCAGCAGTTCACTAAACACAGATACGCAGTATTTT. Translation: CASSSLNTDTQYF.

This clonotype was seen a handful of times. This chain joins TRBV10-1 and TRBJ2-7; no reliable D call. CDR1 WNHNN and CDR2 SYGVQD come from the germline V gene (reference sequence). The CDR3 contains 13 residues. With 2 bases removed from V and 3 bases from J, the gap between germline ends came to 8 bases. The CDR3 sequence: CASSEGRFYEQYF. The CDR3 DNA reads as TGCGCCAGCAGTGAGGGAAGATTCTACGAGCAGTACTTC.

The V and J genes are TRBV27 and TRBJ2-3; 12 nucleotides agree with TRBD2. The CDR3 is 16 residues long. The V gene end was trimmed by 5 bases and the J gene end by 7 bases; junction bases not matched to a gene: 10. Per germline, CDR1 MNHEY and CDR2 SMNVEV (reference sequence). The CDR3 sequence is CASSGRLAGGRNTQYF. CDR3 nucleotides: TGTGCCAGCAGTGGGCGCCTAGCGGGAGGGAGAAATACGCAGTATTTT.

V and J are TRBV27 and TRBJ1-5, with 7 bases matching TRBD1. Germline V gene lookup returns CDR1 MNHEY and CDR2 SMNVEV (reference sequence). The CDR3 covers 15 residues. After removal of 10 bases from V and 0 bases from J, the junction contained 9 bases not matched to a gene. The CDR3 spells CATRQGLLSNQPQHF. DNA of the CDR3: TGTGCCACCAGACAGGGACTTCTTAGCAATCAGCCCCAGCATTTT.

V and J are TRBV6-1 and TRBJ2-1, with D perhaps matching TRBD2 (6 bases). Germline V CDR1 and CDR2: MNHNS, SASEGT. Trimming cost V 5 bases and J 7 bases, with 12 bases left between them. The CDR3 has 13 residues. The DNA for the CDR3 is TGTGCCAGCAGTACCCTACGGGAGAATGAGCAGTTCTTC. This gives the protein CASSTLRENEQFF.

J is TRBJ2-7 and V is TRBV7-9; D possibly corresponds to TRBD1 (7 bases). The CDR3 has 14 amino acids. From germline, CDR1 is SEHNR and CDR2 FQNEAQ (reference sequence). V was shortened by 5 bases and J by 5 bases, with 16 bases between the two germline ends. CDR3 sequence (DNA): TGTGCCAGCAGCCCTCGGGGCAGGGGGGACGAGCAGTACTTC. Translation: CASSPRGRGDEQYF.

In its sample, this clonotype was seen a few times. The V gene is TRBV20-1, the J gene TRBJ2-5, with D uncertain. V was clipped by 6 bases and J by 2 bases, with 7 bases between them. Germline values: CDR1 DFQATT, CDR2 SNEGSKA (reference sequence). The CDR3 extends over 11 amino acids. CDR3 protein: CSAPFQETQYF. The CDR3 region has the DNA TGCAGTGCGCCCTTTCAAGAGACCCAGTACTTC.

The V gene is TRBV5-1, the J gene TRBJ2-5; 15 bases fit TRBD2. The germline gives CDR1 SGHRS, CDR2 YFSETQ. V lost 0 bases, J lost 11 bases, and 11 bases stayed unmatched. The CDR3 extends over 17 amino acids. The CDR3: CASSLVGLAGGNNEQYF. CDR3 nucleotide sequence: TGCGCCAGCAGCTTGGTGGGACTAGCGGGAGGAAACAATGAGCAGTACTTC.

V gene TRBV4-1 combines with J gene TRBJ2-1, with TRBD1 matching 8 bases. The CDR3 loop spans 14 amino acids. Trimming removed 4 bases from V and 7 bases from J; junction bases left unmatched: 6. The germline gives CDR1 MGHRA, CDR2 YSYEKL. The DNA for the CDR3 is TGCGCCAGCAGCCCAGGACAGGGTTGGAATGAGCAGTTCTTC. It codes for CASSPGQGWNEQFF.

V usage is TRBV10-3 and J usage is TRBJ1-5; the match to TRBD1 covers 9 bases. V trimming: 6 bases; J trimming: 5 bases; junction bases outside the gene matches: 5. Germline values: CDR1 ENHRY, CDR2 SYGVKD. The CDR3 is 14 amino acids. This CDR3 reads CAISPGQGDQPQHF. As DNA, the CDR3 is TGTGCCATCAGCCCGGGACAGGGCGATCAGCCCCAGCATTTT.